One and the same sample provided the 32 T cell receptor beta chains below, sequenced in a study of tumor and adjacent non-tumor tissue in lung cancer. No cell sorting was done before RNA was extracted from the tissue. This non-tumor lung sample came from over 3 cm beyond the tumor edge. A modified ARM-PCR protocol with three rounds of nested PCR amplified TCRbeta. In TCRdb, the multiplex PCR reads were re-called with MiXCR into one record per CDR3 protein. This table holds 50,000 or so distinct CDR3 sequences, about 79% found once. The sample was distant non-tumor lung tissue. The receptors come from a woman aged 60-75 years with non-small cell lung cancer.

Of note for this clonotype: An end of the junction differs from the germline gene, which may be a read error. The chain is built from TRBV4-1 and TRBJ1-4, with unresolved D. The germline V gene has CDR1 MGHRA and CDR2 YSYEKL. The CDR3 has 15 amino acids. The CDR3 spells CACSPTRTTNEKLFF. The DNA for the CDR3 is TGCGCCTGCAGCCCGACAAGGACAACTAATGAAAAACTGTTTTTT.

With regard to this clonotype: Sequence at one end of the junction differs from germline and may be a read error. J is TRBJ1-1 and V is TRBV4-1; 11 bases match TRBD1. CDR1 and CDR2 (germline): MGHRA, YSYEKL. CDR3 length: 15 amino acids. The CDR3, as DNA: TGCGCCAGCAACCAAGGACAGGGGGCGAAGACTGGAGCTTTCTTT. Protein product: CASNQGQGAKTGAFF.

Concerning this clonotype itself: One end of the junction fails to match germline, which may point to a read error. The V and J genes are TRBV6-5 and TRBJ2-5; D could derive from TRBD1 or TRBD2 (5 bases each). CDR1 is MNHEY, CDR2 SVGAGI, per germline. There are 14 residues in the CDR3. CDR3 coding DNA: TGTGCCATCAATGCCCAGGGAGAGGAAGAGACTCAGTACTTC. This codes for CAINAQGEEETQYF.

DNA of the CDR3: TGCGCCAGCAAGCAAGGCGGACGAGCAGGAGGGAACAATGAGCAGTTCTTC. It is translated as CASKQGGRAGGNNEQFF. The genes are TRBV4-3 and TRBJ2-1; TRBD2 is a possible D gene (6 bases). The germline CDR1 and CDR2 sequences are LGHNA and YSLEER. Trimming pared 7 bases from V and 5 bases from J, leaving 24 bases between. This CDR3 has 17 residues.

In its sample, this clonotype was seen a few times. The junction departs from germline at one end; a sequencing error may be responsible. The rearrangement uses TRBV4-3 and TRBJ2-1, with a possible D match to TRBD1 (6 bases). The CDR3 extends over 14 amino acids. The germline CDR1 and CDR2 sequences are LGHNA and YSLEER. The CDR3, as DNA: TGCGCCAGCAGCCAAGCTAGTGGGGGCAATGAGCAGTTGTTC. Protein: CASSQASGGNEQLF.

This clonotype is judged medium-sized. This chain uses TRBV12-3 or TRBV12-4 with TRBJ2-2; D unresolved. V was pared by 3 bases and J by 2 bases, with 7 bases between. This CDR3 is 14 amino acids long. Here the CDR3 reads CASSLRHNTGELFF. For the CDR3, the DNA is TGTGCCAGCAGTTTGAGGCACAACACCGGGGAGCTGTTTTTT.

V gene TRBV20-1 combines with J gene TRBJ2-5; D not certain. Germline-derived CDR1 and CDR2 are DFQATT and SNEGSKA (reference sequence). V lost 6 bases to trimming and J lost 5 bases, with 19 bases between them. The CDR3 has 14 amino acids. This CDR3 is CSALKMGSSETQYF. CDR3 nucleotide sequence: TGCAGTGCCTTAAAGATGGGATCTTCGGAGACCCAGTACTTC.

This clonotype has more than one count but fewer than ten. The J gene is TRBJ1-4, the V gene TRBV19; 7 bases are a match to TRBD1. The CDR3 loop spans 13 amino acids. V trimming: 7 bases; J trimming: 5 bases; junction bases outside the gene matches: 4. Germline V gene lookup returns CDR1 LNHDA and CDR2 SQIVND (reference sequence). The CDR3 loop reads CASKGQRNEKLFF. CDR3 DNA sequence: TGTGCCAGTAAGGGACAGCGCAATGAAAAACTGTTTTTT.

There are many counts of this clonotype. The chain employs TRBV15 and TRBJ2-1; D possibly uses TRBD1 or TRBD2 (5 bases each). Per the germline V gene, CDR1 is LNHNV and CDR2 is YYDKDF (reference sequence). This CDR3 is 16 amino acids long. The V end lost 0 bases, the J end lost 5 bases, and 14 bases lay between the germline ends. This CDR3 is CATSRDLSQGHNEQFF. The CDR3 coding sequence is TGTGCCACCAGCAGAGATTTGAGTCAGGGACACAATGAGCAGTTCTTC. The variable domain in full, completed from reference TRBV15 and TRBJ2-1, reads DAMVIQNPRYQVTQFGKPVTLSCSQTLNHNVMYWYQQKSSQAPKLLFHYYDKDFNNEADTPDNFQSRRPNTSFCFLDIRSPGLGDTAMYLCATSRDLSQGHNEQFFGPGTRLTVL.

Of note for this clonotype: One end of the junction fails to match germline, which may point to a read error. J is TRBJ1-2 and V is TRBV4-3, with TRBD1 identical over 9 bases. This CDR3 spans 16 amino acids. In germline, CDR1 is LGHNA, CDR2 YSLEER. DNA of the CDR3: TGCACCAGCAGCCAAACCCCTGGGACAGGGAAGTATGGCTACACCTTC. As protein: CTSSQTPGTGKYGYTF.

To note about this clonotype: This clone may be a read error of a much larger clone one base away. The chain employs TRBV21-1 and TRBJ2-7. TRBV21-1 corresponds to a pseudogene. The CDR3 is 12 amino acids. CDR3 nucleotide sequence: TGTGCCAGCAACAAATATCAGTACGAGCAGTACTTC. It yields the protein CASNKYQYEQYF.

This chain uses TRBV11-2 with TRBJ1-1; 8 bases match TRBD1. The junction had 6 bases not matched to a gene; V was cut back by 5 bases and J by 4 bases. There are 14 residues in the CDR3. Germline CDR1 and CDR2: SGHAT and FQNNGV. This CDR3 is CASSPDRGGTEAFF. The CDR3 DNA sequence: TGTGCCAGCAGCCCCGACAGGGGAGGCACTGAAGCTTTCTTT.

This clonotype was picked up one time. Mismatch with germline at one junction end may stem from a read error. V usage is TRBV6-5 and J usage is TRBJ2-5; the D is unclear. This CDR3 is 15 amino acids long. Germline values: CDR1 MNHEY, CDR2 SVGAGI. The CDR3 nucleotides are TGTGTCACCAGTTACCGTGACACCTCTGGAGAGACCCAGTATTTC. It translates to CVTSYRDTSGETQYF.

Notes on this clonotype: One junction end does not reproduce the germline sequence, and a read error may be involved. The rearrangement links TRBV12-3 or TRBV12-4 to TRBJ2-5; no clear D. The CDR3 covers 13 residues. The CDR3: CASCLGLKETQYF. The CDR3 coding sequence is TGTGCCAGCTGTTTAGGCCTGAAAGAGACCCAATACTTC.

Regarding this clonotype: At one end the junction does not follow the germline gene, possibly because of a read error. The rearrangement joins TRBV4-1 to TRBJ1-1; D possibly corresponds to TRBD1 (6 bases). The germline V gene has CDR1 MGHRA and CDR2 YSYEKL. The CDR3 is made up of 15 amino acids. CDR3 loop: CASSQGQVAKAEVFF. As DNA, the CDR3 is TGCGCCAGCAGCCAAGGACAGGTGGCGAAAGCTGAAGTTTTCTTT.

On this clonotype: The CDR3 end shows no conserved phenylalanine or tryptophan, and so a read error is likely. The chain recombines TRBV6-6 with TRBJ1-1; TRBD1 aligns across 8 bases. Germline values: CDR1 MNHNY, CDR2 SVGAGI (reference sequence). The CDR3 extends over 15 amino acids. The CDR3 bases are TGTGCCAGCAGTAATTTCGGGACAGGCGACACTGGAGCTTTCCTT. As protein: CASSNFGTGDTGAFL.

This clonotype was counted once. The junction differs from germline at one of its ends, possibly a read error. The rearrangement links TRBV28 to TRBJ2-5, with a possible D match to TRBD1 (6 bases). The CDR3 is made up of 16 amino acids. Germline CDR1 reads MDHEN; CDR2 reads SYDVKM. CDR3 nucleotide sequence: TGTCCCAGCAGTTTATGGGATCAGGGGACGAGGGAGACCCAGTACTTC. This gives the protein CPSSLWDQGTRETQYF.

In the case of this clonotype: Mismatch with germline at one junction end may stem from a read error. The rearrangement joins TRBV11-2 to TRBJ2-5; TRBD1 might be the D (5 bases). The CDR3 totals 14 residues. Germline values: CDR1 SGHAT, CDR2 FQNNGV. CDR3 coding DNA: TGTGACAGCAGTCCACAGGACGATCGAGAGACCCAGTACTTC. Translated, it gives CDSSPQDDRETQYF.

In the case of this clonotype: The conserved closing phenylalanine or tryptophan is absent in this CDR3, likely reflecting a read error. The chain joins TRBV4-2 to TRBJ1-3; maybe TRBD1 (6 bases). The germline V gene encodes CDR1 LGHNA and CDR2 YNFKEQ. CDR3 size: 18 residues. V was trimmed by 4 bases and J by 0 bases, leaving 19 bases between them. CDR3 nucleotides: TGTGCCAGCAGCCCCCAACGAGGGGGGAATAGCTCTGGAAACACCATATATTTA. Protein: CASSPQRGGNSSGNTIYL.

This sequence joins TRBV6-2 or TRBV6-3 and TRBJ2-4, with a tentative D call TRBD1 (5 bases). V dropped 6 bases and J dropped 1 base, with 19 bases sitting between them. CDR1 is MNHEY and CDR2 is SVGEGT in the germline V gene. The CDR3 extends over 17 amino acids. This CDR3 reads CASRRTRQFLAKNIQYF. CDR3 nucleotides: TGTGCCAGCAGACGAACTCGACAGTTCTTGGCCAAAAACATTCAGTACTTC.

This clonotype was found a few times. The germline gene is not matched at one end of the junction; a read error may be the cause. The chain joins TRBV11-2 to TRBJ1-2, with TRBD1 identical over 7 bases. The CDR3 runs to 13 residues. Germline V lookup: CDR1 SGHAT, CDR2 FQNNGV. CDR3 sequence: CTSSTTGVSGYTF. CDR3 sequence (DNA): TGTACCAGTAGCACTACAGGGGTCTCTGGCTACACCTTC.

Comments on this clonotype: One junction end disagrees with the germline gene, perhaps due to a read error. This chain connects TRBV4-3 to TRBJ2-5; a weak D match, TRBD2 (5 bases). The CDR3 consists of 15 residues. The germline V gene encodes CDR1 LGHNA and CDR2 YSLEER. CDR3 DNA sequence: TGCGCCAGCAGCCAAGATCATCGGGATGCGGAGGCCCAATACTTC. Amino acids: CASSQDHRDAEAQYF.

This clonotype appeared once. The genes are TRBV15 and TRBJ2-7; D gene unclear. The CDR3 loop spans 15 amino acids. Deletions cut 0 bases from V and 0 bases from J, with 9 bases between. Germline V gene lookup returns CDR1 LNHNV and CDR2 YYDKDF (reference sequence). The chain's CDR3 is CATSREGASSYEQYF. The CDR3 coding sequence is TGTGCCACCAGCAGAGAAGGCGCCAGCTCCTACGAGCAGTACTTC.

This clonotype has only one observation. This sequence joins TRBV11-2 and TRBJ1-2; D unclear. Germline CDR1 is SGHAT and CDR2 is FQNNGV. V gave up 5 bases and J gave up 4 bases, with 20 bases separating them. The CDR3 has 16 amino acids. The CDR3 bases are TGTGCCAGCAGCCCCAAATGGGGTAGCCGAGTCTATGGCTACACCTTC. Translation: CASSPKWGSRVYGYTF.

Of note for this clonotype: The CDR3 carries no conserved terminal phenylalanine or tryptophan, so it likely arises from a read error. The rearrangement uses TRBV28 and TRBJ1-6, with D perhaps matching TRBD1 (5 bases). The CDR3 sequence is 14 residues long. The germline V gene encodes CDR1 MDHEN and CDR2 SYDVKM. DNA of the CDR3: TGTGCCACCAGTCCCCAGGGAGAGGGTTCACCCCTCCACCTT. It codes for CATSPQGEGSPLHL.

The chain joins TRBV20-1 to TRBJ2-3; unclear D gene. The V end was cut by 0 bases, the J end by 1 base, with 8 bases between. The germline V gene encodes CDR1 DFQATT and CDR2 SNEGSKA (reference sequence). CDR3 length equals 14 residues. CDR3 DNA sequence: TGCAGTGCTAGAGATTATTACCGCACAGATACGCAGTATTTT. Protein sequence: CSARDYYRTDTQYF.

The chain carries TRBV19 and TRBJ2-1; tentatively, D is TRBD1 or TRBD2 (5 bases each). Trimming left V 1 base short and J 10 bases short, with 8 bases between. From germline, CDR1 is LNHDA and CDR2 SQIVND (reference sequence). The CDR3 runs 12 residues. CDR3 amino acids: CASSIGGYEQFF. The CDR3 region has the DNA TGTGCCAGTAGTATAGGGGGGTACGAGCAGTTCTTC.

The chain is built from TRBV20-1 and TRBJ2-7; D may be TRBD1 (6 bases). This CDR3 is 13 amino acids long. V gave up 0 bases and J gave up 5 bases, with 11 bases separating them. Germline CDR1 is DFQATT and CDR2 is SNEGSKA (reference sequence). The CDR3 spells CSAREGGVDEQYF. The CDR3 DNA follows: TGCAGTGCTAGAGAAGGGGGTGTCGACGAGCAGTACTTC.

Comment on this clonotype: One end of the junction fails to match germline, which may point to a read error. The chain uses TRBV4-3 and TRBJ2-6; D possibly uses TRBD1 or TRBD2 (5 bases each). Germline CDR1 is LGHNA and CDR2 is YSLEER. The CDR3 totals 17 residues. CDR3 nucleotides: TGCGTCAGCGGCCGAGGACATGAGAGCTCTGGGGCCAACGTCCTGACTTTC. It translates to CVSGRGHESSGANVLTF.

Remarks on this clonotype: The junction departs from the called germline gene at one end, perhaps through a read error. This chain uses TRBV4-1 with TRBJ1-5; D not resolved. This CDR3 is built from 13 residues. The germline CDR1 and CDR2 sequences are MGHRA and YSYEKL. The chain's CDR3 is CANSQDQRQPQHF. The DNA for the CDR3 is TGCGCCAACAGCCAAGATCAGCGTCAGCCCCAGCATTTT.

In this sample, this clonotype is medium-sized. The chain combines TRBV4-3 with TRBJ1-5, with D unresolved. The CDR3 is made up of 14 amino acids. Germline-derived CDR1 and CDR2 are LGHNA and YSLEER. V dropped 0 bases and J dropped 2 bases, with 5 bases sitting between them. The CDR3 DNA reads TGCGCCAGCAGCCAAGATCGTGGCAATCAGCCCCAGCATTTT. It codes for CASSQDRGNQPQHF.

The chain links TRBV10-1 to TRBJ2-3, with D possibly matching TRBD2 (7 bases). The CDR3 has 14 amino acids. Looked up from germline, CDR1 is WNHNN and CDR2 is SYGVQD (reference sequence). The CDR3 region is CSNSERGAGDTQYF. The CDR3 DNA is TGCTCCAACAGTGAACGGGGGGCCGGAGATACGCAGTATTTT.